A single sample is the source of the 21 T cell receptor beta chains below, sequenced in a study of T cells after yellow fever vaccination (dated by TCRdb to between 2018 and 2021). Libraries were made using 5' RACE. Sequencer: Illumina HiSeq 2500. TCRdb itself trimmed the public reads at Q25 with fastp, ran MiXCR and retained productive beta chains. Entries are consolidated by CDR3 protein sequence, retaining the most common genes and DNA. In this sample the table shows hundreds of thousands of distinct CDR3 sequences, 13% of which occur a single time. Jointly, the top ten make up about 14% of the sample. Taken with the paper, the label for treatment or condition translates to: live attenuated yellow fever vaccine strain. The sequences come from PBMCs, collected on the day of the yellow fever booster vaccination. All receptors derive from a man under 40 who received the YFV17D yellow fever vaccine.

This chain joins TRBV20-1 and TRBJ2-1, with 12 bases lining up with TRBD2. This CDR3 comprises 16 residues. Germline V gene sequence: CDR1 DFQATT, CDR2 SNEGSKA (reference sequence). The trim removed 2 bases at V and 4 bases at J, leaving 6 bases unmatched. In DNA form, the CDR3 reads TGCAGTGCTAGATCCAGGACTAGCGGGAATTACAATGAGCAGTTCTTC. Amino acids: CSARSRTSGNYNEQFF.

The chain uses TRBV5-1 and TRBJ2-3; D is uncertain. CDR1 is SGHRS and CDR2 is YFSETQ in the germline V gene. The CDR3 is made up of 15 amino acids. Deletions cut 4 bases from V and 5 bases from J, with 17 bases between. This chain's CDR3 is CASSIRTGGGDTQYF. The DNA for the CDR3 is TGCGCCAGCAGCATCCGGACCGGCGGCGGAGATACGCAGTATTTT.

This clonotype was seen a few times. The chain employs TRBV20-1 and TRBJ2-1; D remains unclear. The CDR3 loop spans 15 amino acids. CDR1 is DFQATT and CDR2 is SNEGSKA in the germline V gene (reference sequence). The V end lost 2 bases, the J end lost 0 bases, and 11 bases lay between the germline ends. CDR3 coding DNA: TGCAGTGCTAGAATGCGGCCGAGCTCCTACAATGAGCAGTTCTTC. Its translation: CSARMRPSSYNEQFF.

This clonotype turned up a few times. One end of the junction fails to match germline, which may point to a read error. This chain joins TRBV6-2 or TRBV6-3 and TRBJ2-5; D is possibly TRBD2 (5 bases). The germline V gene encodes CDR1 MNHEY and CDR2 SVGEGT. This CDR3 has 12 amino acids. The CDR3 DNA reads TGTGCCAGCAGTTTCGGGATGGTAGCACCGTACTTT. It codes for CASSFGMVAPYF.

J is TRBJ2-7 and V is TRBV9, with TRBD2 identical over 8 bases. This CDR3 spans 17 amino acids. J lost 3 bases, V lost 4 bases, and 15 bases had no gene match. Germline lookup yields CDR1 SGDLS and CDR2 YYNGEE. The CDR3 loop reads CASSPTARGGGDYEQYF. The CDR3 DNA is TGTGCCAGCAGCCCAACCGCCCGGGGGGGTGGCGACTACGAGCAGTACTTC.

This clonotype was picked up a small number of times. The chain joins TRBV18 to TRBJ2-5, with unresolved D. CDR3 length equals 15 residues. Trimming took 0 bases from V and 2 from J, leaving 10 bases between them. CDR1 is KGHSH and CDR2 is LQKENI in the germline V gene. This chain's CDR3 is CASSPPVRQQETQYF. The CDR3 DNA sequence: TGTGCCAGCTCACCACCGGTCCGGCAACAAGAGACCCAGTACTTC. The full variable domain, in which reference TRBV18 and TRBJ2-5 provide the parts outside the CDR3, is NAGVMQNPRHLVRRRGQEARLRCSPMKGHSHVYWYRQLPEEGLKFMVYLQKENIIDESGMPKERFSAEFPKEGPSILRIQQVVRGDSAAYFCASSPPVRQQETQYFGPGTRLLVL.

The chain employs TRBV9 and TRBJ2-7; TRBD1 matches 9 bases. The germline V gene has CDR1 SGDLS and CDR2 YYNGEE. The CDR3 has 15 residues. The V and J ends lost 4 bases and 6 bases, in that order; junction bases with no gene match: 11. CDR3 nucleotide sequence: TGTGCCAGCAGCCCCCGGGACAGGGTCACTTCCGAGCAGTACTTC. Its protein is CASSPRDRVTSEQYF.

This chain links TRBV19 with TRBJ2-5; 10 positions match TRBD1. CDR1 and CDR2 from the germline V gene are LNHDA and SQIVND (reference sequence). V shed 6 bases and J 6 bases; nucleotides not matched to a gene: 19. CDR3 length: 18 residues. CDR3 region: CASSPPGQGHPGAKTQYF. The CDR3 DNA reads TGTGCCAGTAGCCCACCGGGACAGGGGCATCCGGGGGCGAAGACCCAGTACTTC.

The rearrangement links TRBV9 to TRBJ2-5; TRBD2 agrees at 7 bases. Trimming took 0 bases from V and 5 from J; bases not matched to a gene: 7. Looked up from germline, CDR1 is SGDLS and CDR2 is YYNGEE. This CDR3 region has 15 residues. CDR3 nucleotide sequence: TGTGCCAGCAGCGTAGGGTGGGAGGGCGTGGAGACCCAGTACTTC. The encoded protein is CASSVGWEGVETQYF.

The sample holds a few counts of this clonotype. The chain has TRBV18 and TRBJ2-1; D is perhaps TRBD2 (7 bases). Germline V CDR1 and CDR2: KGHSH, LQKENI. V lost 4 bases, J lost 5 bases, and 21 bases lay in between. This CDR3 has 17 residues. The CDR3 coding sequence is TGTGCCAGCTCACTACACGTGGAAGCGGGACACGACAATGAGCAGTTCTTC. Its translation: CASSLHVEAGHDNEQFF.

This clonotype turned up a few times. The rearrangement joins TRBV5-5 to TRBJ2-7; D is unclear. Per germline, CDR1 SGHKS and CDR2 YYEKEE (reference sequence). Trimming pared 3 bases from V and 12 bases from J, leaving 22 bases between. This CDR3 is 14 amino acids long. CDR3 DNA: TGTGCCAGCAGCTGGGCTATGCTCCCGGAGCAGTGGTACTTC. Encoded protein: CASSWAMLPEQWYF.

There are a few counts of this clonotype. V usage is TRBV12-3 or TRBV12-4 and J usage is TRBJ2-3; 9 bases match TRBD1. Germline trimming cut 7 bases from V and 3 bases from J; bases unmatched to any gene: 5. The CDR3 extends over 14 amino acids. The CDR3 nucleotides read TGTGCCAGCAAGGACAGGGGCGGGACAGATACGCAGTATTTT. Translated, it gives CASKDRGGTDTQYF.

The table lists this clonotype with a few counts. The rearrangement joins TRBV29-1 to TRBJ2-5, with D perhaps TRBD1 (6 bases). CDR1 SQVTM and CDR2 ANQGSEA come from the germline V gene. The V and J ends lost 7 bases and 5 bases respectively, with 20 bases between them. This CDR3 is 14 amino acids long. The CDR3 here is CSAERTGLGETQYF. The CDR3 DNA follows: TGCAGCGCTGAGCGTACAGGGTTAGGGGAGACCCAGTACTTC.

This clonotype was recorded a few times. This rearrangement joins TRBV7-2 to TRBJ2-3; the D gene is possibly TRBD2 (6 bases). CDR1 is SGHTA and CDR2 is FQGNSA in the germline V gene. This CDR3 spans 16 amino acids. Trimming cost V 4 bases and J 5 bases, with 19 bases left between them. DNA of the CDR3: TGTGCCAGCAGCTCTCCGGGGACTGCAGGAGAAGATACGCAGTATTTT. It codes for CASSSPGTAGEDTQYF.

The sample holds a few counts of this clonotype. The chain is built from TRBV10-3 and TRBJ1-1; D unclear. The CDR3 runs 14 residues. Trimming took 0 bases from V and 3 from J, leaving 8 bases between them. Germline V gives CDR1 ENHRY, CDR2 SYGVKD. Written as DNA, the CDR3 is TGTGCCATCAGTGAGTCGACGAGCTACACTGAAGCTTTCTTT. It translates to CAISESTSYTEAFF.

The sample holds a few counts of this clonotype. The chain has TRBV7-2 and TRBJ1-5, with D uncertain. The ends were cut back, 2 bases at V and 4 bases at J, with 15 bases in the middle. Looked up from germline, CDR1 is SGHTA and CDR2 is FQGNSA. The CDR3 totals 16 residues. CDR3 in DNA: TGTGCCAGCAGCTTAAATGTAGGACGGGGAAATCAGCCCCAGCATTTT. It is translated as CASSLNVGRGNQPQHF.

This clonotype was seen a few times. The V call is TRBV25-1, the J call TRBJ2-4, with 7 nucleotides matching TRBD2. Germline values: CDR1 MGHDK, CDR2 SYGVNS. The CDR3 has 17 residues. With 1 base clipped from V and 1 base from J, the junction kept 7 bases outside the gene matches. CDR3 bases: TGTGCCAGCAGTGAATGGGGGAGGGAGGTGGCCAAAAACATTCAGTACTTC. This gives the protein CASSEWGREVAKNIQYF. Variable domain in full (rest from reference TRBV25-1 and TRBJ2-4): EADIYQTPRYLVIGTGKKITLECSQTMGHDKMYWYQQDPGMELHLIHYSYGVNSTEKGDLSSESTVSRIRTEHFPLTLESARPSHTSQYLCASSEWGREVAKNIQYFGAGTRLSVL.

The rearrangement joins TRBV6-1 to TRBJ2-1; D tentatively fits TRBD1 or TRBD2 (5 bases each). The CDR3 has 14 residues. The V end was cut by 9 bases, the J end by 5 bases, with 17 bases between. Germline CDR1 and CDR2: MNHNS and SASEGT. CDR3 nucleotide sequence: TGTGCCAGTTCTCCGGTCGGGGCGAACAATGAGCAGTTCTTC. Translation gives CASSPVGANNEQFF.

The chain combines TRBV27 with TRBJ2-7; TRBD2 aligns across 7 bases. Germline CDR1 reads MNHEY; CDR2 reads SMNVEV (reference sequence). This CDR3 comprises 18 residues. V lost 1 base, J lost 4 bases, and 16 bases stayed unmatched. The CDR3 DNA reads TGTGCCAGCAGTTTATGGGGATGGTCGGCTAGCGGCATATACGAGCAGTACTTC. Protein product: CASSLWGWSASGIYEQYF.

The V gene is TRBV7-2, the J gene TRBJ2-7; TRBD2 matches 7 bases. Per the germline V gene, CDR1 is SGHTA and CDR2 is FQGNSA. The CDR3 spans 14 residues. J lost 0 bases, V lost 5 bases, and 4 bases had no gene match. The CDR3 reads CASSPWTSSYEQYF. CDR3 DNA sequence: TGTGCCAGCAGCCCTTGGACTAGCTCCTACGAGCAGTACTTC.

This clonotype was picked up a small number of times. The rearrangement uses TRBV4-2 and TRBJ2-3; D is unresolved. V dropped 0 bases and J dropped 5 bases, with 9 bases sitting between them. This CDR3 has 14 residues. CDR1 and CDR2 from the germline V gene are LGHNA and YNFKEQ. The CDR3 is CASSQDGRQDTQYF. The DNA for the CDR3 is TGTGCCAGCAGCCAAGATGGCAGGCAAGATACGCAGTATTTT.